The subject of this entry is one TCR beta chain. Antigen: not known. TCRdb reanalyzed the 5' RACE reads and collapses them to one entry per CDR3 protein, without DNA. Recorded here are 45,000 or so distinct CDR3 sequences; the top ten clones represent approximately 5.3%. The CDR3 has 14 amino acids. Germline values: CDR1 MRHNA, CDR2 SNTAGT. The data were obtained in a study of monozygotic twins with inflammatory bowel disease. Study-wide points: Researchers were unable to tell different T cell subtypes apart. Patients with IBD had less TCRbeta diversity (inverse Simpson) than their healthy co-twins.

The sequence was collected from a human donor with ulcerative colitis or Crohn's disease, or a healthy co-twin of an affected twin (not recorded which). The chain has TRBV6-4 and TRBJ2-4; TCRdb's D call of TRBD2 is untestable without DNA. The sample comprised blood. CDR3 residues: CASSPDSSRAGQYF.